The 29 T cell receptor beta chains reported below all come from one sample, sequenced in a study of cytomegalovirus exposure and HLA in healthy donors. PCR amplification relied on 60 Vbeta primers (plus 13 Jbeta primers). Clones were sequenced by immunoSEQ multiplex PCR, and TCRdb holds only the in-frame ones, with some missing. Among 130,000 or so clones listed, around 84% were seen once. The sequencing sample was made of PBMCs. The receptors derive from a man in his late teens or twenties in good health and CMV-seronegative.

This clone was seen a single time. The chain uses TRBV2 and TRBJ1-1, with D hard to call. V lost 4 bases, J lost 0 bases, and 12 bases lay in between. This CDR3 has 15 residues. Per the germline V gene, CDR1 is SNHLY and CDR2 is FYNNEI. The CDR3 bases are TGTGCCAGCAGTGGCACTCCAAATATGAACACTGAAGCTTTCTTT. Protein sequence: CASSGTPNMNTEAFF.

The chain joins TRBV6-5 to TRBJ1-1; the D is unclear. The CDR3 loop spans 12 amino acids. Germline V CDR1 and CDR2: MNHEY, SVGAGI. V lost 0 bases and J lost 7, with 6 bases in between. The CDR3 bases are TGTGCCAGCAGTTACTCCCCGCGTGAAGCTTTCTTT. Translated, it gives CASSYSPREAFF.

The chain recombines TRBV27 with TRBJ2-5, with 7 nucleotides matching TRBD1. Germline V lookup: CDR1 MNHEY, CDR2 SMNVEV (reference sequence). CDR3 size: 14 residues. Germline trimming cut 3 bases from V and 5 bases from J; bases unmatched to any gene: 6. The CDR3 loop is CASSFTGVGETQYF. CDR3 bases: TGTGCCAGCAGTTTTACAGGGGTTGGGGAGACCCAGTACTTC.

In DNA form, the CDR3 reads TGTGCCAGCAGTCCGCTATCCCCGGGGATGAATGAAAAACTGTTTTTT. This sequence encodes CASSPLSPGMNEKLFF. This chain connects TRBV27 to TRBJ1-4; D is ambiguous. Trimming cost V 5 bases and J 5 bases, with 18 bases left between them. This CDR3 contains 16 residues. The germline gives CDR1 MNHEY, CDR2 SMNVEV (reference sequence).

This clone came up once. In DNA form, the CDR3 reads TGCAGCGTCGGGCGGCCCGGGACTAGCGGGGGCTTGTACAATGAGCAGTTCTTC. This gives the protein CSVGRPGTSGGLYNEQFF. This chain uses TRBV29-1 with TRBJ2-1, with TRBD2 matching over 14 bases. Germline assignment: CDR1 SQVTM and CDR2 ANQGSEA. The CDR3 consists of 18 residues. The V and J ends lost 6 bases and 4 bases, in that order; junction bases with no gene match: 14.

The J gene is TRBJ2-7, the V gene TRBV27; the match to TRBD1 covers 8 bases. Germline values: CDR1 MNHEY, CDR2 SMNVEV (reference sequence). V shed 5 bases, J shed 12 bases, and the junction held 24 bases outside the gene matches. This CDR3 spans 17 amino acids. DNA for the CDR3: TGTGCCAGCAGTCCTCATTCCCCGGGACAGGAGGCGTACTTATGGTACTTC. Amino acid sequence: CASSPHSPGQEAYLWYF.

CDR3 coding DNA: TGCAGCGTTGACCCTTACACCTTC. Its protein product is CSVDPYTF. This chain uses TRBV29-1 with TRBJ1-2; D remains ambiguous. The germline V gene encodes CDR1 SQVTM and CDR2 ANQGSEA. Trimming took 3 bases from V and 11 from J, leaving 4 bases between them. This CDR3 is built from 8 residues.

The chain combines TRBV11-2 with TRBJ1-3, with unresolved D. The V gene lost 1 base and the J gene lost 2 bases, with 3 bases spanning the gap. CDR1 and CDR2 (germline): SGHAT, FQNNGV. The CDR3 is 13 amino acids. DNA of the CDR3: TGTGCCAGCAGCTTAGTAACTGGAAACACCATATATTTT. It translates to CASSLVTGNTIYF.

The chain couples TRBV7-8 to TRBJ2-1; tentatively, D is TRBD1 (6 bases). Germline lookup yields CDR1 SGHVS and CDR2 FQNEAQ. V lost 5 bases and J 0 bases, leaving 20 bases between the germline ends. This CDR3 comprises 18 residues. DNA for the CDR3: TGTGCCAGCAGCATAGGCTACAGGGCAGATAGCTCCTACAATGAGCAGTTCTTC. Amino acid sequence: CASSIGYRADSSYNEQFF.

The V call is TRBV5-1, the J call TRBJ2-1, with D possibly matching TRBD2 (5 bases). The CDR3 is 15 residues long. V was cut by 0 bases and J by 10 bases, with 17 bases left in between. Germline V lookup: CDR1 SGHRS, CDR2 YFSETQ. In DNA form, the CDR3 reads TGCGCCAGCAGCTTGGGAACTAGTTTTTCAGGCGAGCAGTTCTTC. Amino acids: CASSLGTSFSGEQFF.

This clone was counted only a few times. The chain has TRBV5-6 and TRBJ1-3, with TRBD1 matching 8 bases. This CDR3 is built from 15 residues. Looked up from germline, CDR1 is SGHDT and CDR2 is YYEEEE. The ends lost 4 bases at V and 3 bases at J; junction bases unmatched: 6. The CDR3 DNA follows: TGTGCCAGCAGCCCGACAGGGGCCCTTGGAAACACCATATATTTT. Protein: CASSPTGALGNTIYF.

This clone was seen a single time. The rearrangement joins TRBV5-1 to TRBJ2-3; 9 nucleotides agree with TRBD2. The junction had 10 bases not matched to a gene; V was cut back by 0 bases and J by 2 bases. The CDR3 is made up of 18 amino acids. In germline, CDR1 is SGHRS, CDR2 YFSETQ. As DNA, the CDR3 is TGCGCCAGCAGCTTGGGGCCTTCCAGCGGGGGGCTCACAGATACGCAGTATTTT. Translation: CASSLGPSSGGLTDTQYF. Complete variable domain (other parts from reference TRBV5-1 and TRBJ2-3): KAGVTQTPRYLIKTRGQQVTLSCSPISGHRSVSWYQQTPGQGLQFLFEYFSETQRNKGNFPGRFSGRQFSNSRSEMNVSTLELGDSALYLCASSLGPSSGGLTDTQYFGPGTRLTVL.

The genes are TRBV9 and TRBJ1-2, with D possibly matching TRBD1 (5 bases). The germline CDR1 and CDR2 sequences are SGDLS and YYNGEE. V shed 7 bases and J shed 5 bases, with 15 bases lying between them. The CDR3 length is 13 residues. The CDR3 reads CASPGAEGYGYTF. In DNA form, the CDR3 reads TGTGCCAGCCCTGGGGCGGAGGGTTATGGCTACACCTTC.

The chain recombines TRBV7-2 with TRBJ1-2; TRBD1 matches at 7 bases. CDR3 length equals 18 residues. The germline gives CDR1 SGHTA, CDR2 FQGNSA. V shed 1 base and J 8 bases; nucleotides not matched to a gene: 19. Here the CDR3 reads CASSLVGQGVMSYIGYTF. DNA for the CDR3: TGTGCCAGCAGCTTAGTCGGGCAGGGGGTGATGTCTTATATCGGCTACACCTTC.

The chain employs TRBV2 and TRBJ2-7, with D perhaps matching TRBD1 (6 bases). The germline V gene encodes CDR1 SNHLY and CDR2 FYNNEI. V was pared by 6 bases and J by 3 bases, with 15 bases between. This CDR3 is built from 14 residues. The CDR3 loop reads CASRVDSLVYEQYF. CDR3 sequence (DNA): TGTGCCAGCAGGGTGGACAGCTTAGTCTACGAGCAGTACTTC.

The genes are TRBV29-1 and TRBJ1-1; tentative D call: TRBD1 (5 bases). The germline V gene has CDR1 SQVTM and CDR2 ANQGSEA. V was trimmed by 6 bases and J by 4 bases, leaving 15 bases between them. The CDR3 runs to 13 residues. The CDR3 sequence is CSVGTGLATEAFF. The CDR3 nucleotides read TGCAGCGTCGGGACGGGACTAGCCACTGAAGCTTTCTTT. The full variable domain, rest sourced from reference TRBV29-1 and TRBJ1-1, is SAVISQKPSRDICQRGTSLTIQCQVDSQVTMMFWYRQQPGQSLTLIATANQGSEATYESGFVIDKFPISRPNLTFSTLTVSNMSPEDSSIYLCSVGTGLATEAFFGQGTRLTVV.

This chain joins TRBV4-3 and TRBJ1-2, with a possible D match to TRBD1 (5 bases). The germline V gene has CDR1 LGHNA and CDR2 YSLEER. This CDR3 is built from 15 residues. V was cut by 0 bases and J by 4 bases, with 12 bases left in between. The DNA for the CDR3 is TGCGCCAGCAGCCAAGACAGCCGGGGGTTCTATGGCTACACCTTC. Protein product: CASSQDSRGFYGYTF.

The V call is TRBV5-6, the J call TRBJ1-2, with D unclear. The CDR3 has 14 amino acids. V lost 1 base and J lost 3, with 10 bases in between. CDR1 is SGHDT and CDR2 is YYEEEE in the germline V gene. CDR3 sequence: CASSLWRVDYGYTF. For the CDR3, the DNA is TGTGCCAGCAGCTTGTGGAGGGTGGACTATGGCTACACCTTC.

The gene calls are TRBV25-1 and TRBJ2-5, with D possibly TRBD1 on 6 matching bases. V was pared by 4 bases and J by 1 base, with 13 bases between. From germline, CDR1 is MGHDK and CDR2 SYGVNS. The CDR3 sequence is 15 residues long. CDR3 protein: CASSGQGKGQETQYF. The CDR3, as DNA: TGTGCCAGCAGTGGGCAGGGGAAGGGCCAAGAGACCCAGTACTTC. Combining the CDR3 with reference TRBV25-1 and TRBJ2-5 gives the whole variable domain EADIYQTPRYLVIGTGKKITLECSQTMGHDKMYWYQQDPGMELHLIHYSYGVNSTEKGDLSSESTVSRIRTEHFPLTLESARPSHTSQYLCASSGQGKGQETQYFGPGTRLLVL.

The chain recombines TRBV7-2 with TRBJ2-2, with 12 bases aligning to TRBD2. This CDR3 contains 16 residues. J lost 2 bases, V lost 3 bases, and 1 base had no gene match. Germline-derived CDR1 and CDR2 are SGHTA and FQGNSA. Written as DNA, the CDR3 is TGTGCCAGCAGCTTTGGACTAGCGGGAAACACCGGGGAGCTGTTTTTT. Residues: CASSFGLAGNTGELFF. The variable domain in full, with the rest retrieved from reference TRBV7-2 and TRBJ2-2, is GAGVSQSPSNKVTEKGKDVELRCDPISGHTALYWYRQSLGQGLEFLIYFQGNSAPDKSGLPSDRFSAERTGGSVSTLTIQRTQQEDSAVYLCASSFGLAGNTGELFFGEGSRLTVL.

The chain recombines TRBV5-5 with TRBJ1-6; the D is unclear. Germline V gene lookup returns CDR1 SGHKS and CDR2 YYEKEE (reference sequence). The V end lost 6 bases, the J end lost 5 bases, and 15 bases lay between the germline ends. This CDR3 contains 15 residues. The CDR3 DNA reads TGTGCCAGCACCACCAGACTCGGTCATAATTCACCCCTCCACTTT. Protein: CASTTRLGHNSPLHF.

The rearrangement joins TRBV2 to TRBJ1-3, with TRBD1 matching 8 bases. Germline trimming cut 6 bases from V and 0 bases from J; bases unmatched to any gene: 7. The CDR3 runs 16 residues. CDR1 SNHLY and CDR2 FYNNEI come from the germline V gene. CDR3 loop: CASSSRGPFSGNTIYF. CDR3 bases: TGTGCCAGCAGCAGCAGGGGGCCCTTCTCTGGAAACACCATATATTTT.

The chain carries TRBV6-1 and TRBJ2-7, with a weak D call TRBD2 (6 bases). Trimming pared 2 bases from V and 6 bases from J, leaving 14 bases between. There are 14 residues in the CDR3. Germline loops: CDR1 MNHNS, CDR2 SASEGT. CDR3 region: CASSEQGGLGEQYF. DNA for the CDR3: TGTGCCAGCAGTGAACAGGGAGGATTGGGCGAGCAGTACTTC.

The rearrangement joins TRBV6-1 to TRBJ1-2, with no clear D. Germline V gene lookup returns CDR1 MNHNS and CDR2 SASEGT. There are 12 residues in the CDR3. Trimming removed 3 bases at V and 8 bases at J, with 10 bases between. CDR3 bases: TGTGCCAGCAGTGACAGGATTCTAGGCTACACCTTC. Protein: CASSDRILGYTF.

CDR3 sequence (DNA): TGTGCCAGCAGCAAACTGGCATATGGCTACACCTTC. This sequence encodes CASSKLAYGYTF. V and J are TRBV21-1 and TRBJ1-2; the table's D call, TRBD1, has no DNA check behind it. TRBV21-1 is marked as a pseudogene. The CDR3 is 12 residues long.

The chain is built from TRBV5-5 and TRBJ2-1, with TRBD1 identical over 7 bases. The CDR3 extends over 16 amino acids. With V trimmed by 4 bases and J by 2 bases, 9 bases remained unmatched. Per germline, CDR1 SGHKS and CDR2 YYEKEE (reference sequence). This chain's CDR3 is CASSKDPGTAYNEQFF. The CDR3 region has the DNA TGTGCCAGCAGCAAGGATCCCGGGACAGCCTACAATGAGCAGTTCTTC.

The V gene is TRBV14, the J gene TRBJ2-7; D call uncertain. Germline V CDR1 and CDR2: SGHDN, FVKESK. The CDR3 totals 11 residues. V was pared by 6 bases and J by 7 bases, with 10 bases between. CDR3 in amino acids: CASSRSGEQYF. As DNA, the CDR3 is TGTGCCAGCAGTCGGTCAGGAGAGCAGTACTTC.

The chain joins TRBV13 to TRBJ2-1, with D perhaps TRBD2 (6 bases). The CDR3 runs 16 residues. The V and J ends lost 3 bases and 7 bases respectively, with 19 bases between them. The germline V gene has CDR1 PRHDT and CDR2 FYEKMQ (reference sequence). The CDR3 DNA reads as TGTGCCAGCAGCTTTGACCTGTCGGGCGGGGAGAATGAGCAGTTCTTC. Translated: CASSFDLSGGENEQFF.

V gene TRBV9 combines with J gene TRBJ1-1; TRBD1 agrees at 7 bases. The CDR3 consists of 13 residues. Germline loops: CDR1 SGDLS, CDR2 YYNGEE. Unmatched junction bases numbered 3, after V lost 3 bases and J lost 4 bases. The CDR3 sequence: CASSGQGSTEAFF. As DNA, the CDR3 is TGTGCCAGCAGCGGACAGGGAAGCACTGAAGCTTTCTTT.